This T cell receptor (beta chain) was recorded in a study of vaccination effects on CD4 cells after COVID-19 (dated by TCRdb to 2021 to 2024). Concerning the study at large: Post-vaccine samples across the study were collected a median of 72 days after the second dose, with a range of 14 to 241. The study compared SARS-CoV-2 spike-specific CD4+ TCR repertoires before and after mRNA vaccination in COVID-19 convalescent patients and infection-naive vaccine recipients. Altogether, some 10 COVID-19 convalescent patients and several SARS-CoV-2-naive healthy vaccine recipients made up the full study. The Oncomine TCR Beta short-read assay on an Illumina iSeq 100 was used to sequence cultures from other donors in the study.

In the ViraFEST assay, PBMC were stimulated with viral peptide pools, and TCR sequencing was then used to find antigen-specific CD4+ T cell clonotypes based on their expansion. After 10 days of culture, CD4+ T cells were isolated with the EasySep CD4+ T cell isolation kit. Participants received two doses of either the BNT162b2 or the mRNA-1273 mRNA SARS-CoV-2 vaccine. None of the healthy vaccine recipients had a prior SARS-CoV-2 infection, which was confirmed by nucleocapsid antibody tests that came back negative both before and after vaccination. Two million PBMC per well were cultured in IMDM with around 5% human AB serum, 8 to 10 IU/ml IL-2 and gentamicin, plus 10 ug/ml peptides. On days 3 and 7, half of the culture medium was replaced with fresh IL-2-containing medium. Unless noted otherwise, every peptide stimulation condition was cultured in triplicate wells. PBMC were separated from whole blood using Ficoll-Paque Plus gradient centrifugation and were then either cryopreserved at -140C or used fresh. The overlapping peptide pools covered the spike proteins of SARS-CoV-2 and of the common cold coronaviruses HCoV-NL63, HCoV-OC43 and HCoV-229E. The QIAamp micro DNA kit was used to extract genomic DNA from the cultured CD4+ T cells.

Looking up the germline V gene yields CDR1 SGHTS and CDR2 YDEGEE. There are 19 amino acids in the CDR3, from cysteine to valine inclusive. The CDR3 DNA has 57 bases and is translated from base 1. V gives up 4 bases and J gives up 0 bases, and the segment between their germline ends measures 26 bases. Beyond this particular receptor, the publication reports: In healthy vaccine recipients, vaccine-induced clones were almost all SARS-CoV-2 mono-reactive, with only 1 of 255 cross-reactive with common cold coronaviruses. Limitations of the study were the small number of convalescent patients and the absence of early post-infection timepoints. Marked clonal contraction was observed in both infection-induced and vaccine-induced clones at late post-vaccination timepoints, consistent with waning T cell responses.

This clone appeared a single time. Its antigen is not yet known. No per-base quality is available; no much larger clone lies one base away. Libraries were prepared through the immunoSEQ multiplex PCR assay. DNA from the CD4+ T cells that had been cultured and isolated underwent TCR beta CDR3 sequencing. The paper's processing steps were these. Non-productive TCR sequences were removed, reads were trimmed to the CDR3 region, and CDR3s of at least 7 amino acids were retained. Antigen-specific clonotypes were identified using the MANAFEST web app by comparison of expansion in peptide wells against reference cultures. To count as positive, a clone had to show expansion at FDR<0.05 compared with the reference and with all other wells, an odds ratio above 5, and a frequency above 0.1% in two replicate wells. Clonotypes significantly expanded in SARS-CoV-2 spike wells and in at least one common cold coronavirus spike condition were defined as cross-reactive. CDR3 similarity was assessed by Levenshtein distance with the stringdist R package, and unrooted trees were built with ape in R 3.6.1. TCRdb retrieved this table from immuneACCESS and kept in-frame rearrangements only. Not all clones are present; in checked studies, unresolved V genes account for under half, and no reason is known for the remainder. That table furnishes V, J and clone size, whereas the DNA furnished D and trimming. Counted in this sample were tens of thousands of clones; around 78% of them appeared once. Jointly, the top ten make up 1.5% to 2% of the sample.

Specimen: CD4+ T cells from PBMCs cultured with HCoV-OC43 spike peptides, collected after COVID-19 vaccination. Explained via the paper, the cell subset or site label denotes: HCoV-OC43 spike overlapping peptide pool stimulation. Recombination joined TRBV5-8 with TRBJ2-7; TRBD2 could be the D gene, as 6 bases match. The receptor was derived from a human donor who received a COVID-19 vaccine. The DNA reads as follows: TGTGCCAGCAGCCTCCTGCGCGGGACCGGAAGAGCGGGCTCCTACGAGCAGTACGTC. It codes for CASSLLRGTGRAGSYEQYV.